The T cell receptor (beta chain) under discussion was sequenced for a study of patients and donors after allogeneic stem cell transplantation. TCRdb itself ran the RT-PCR reads through MiXCR, one entry per CDR3 protein. This sample has over 350,000 distinct CDR3 sequences, with roughly 17% found just once. Trimming cost V 2 bases and J 4 bases, with 9 bases left between them. Germline CDR1 is MNHNS and CDR2 is SASEGT. This CDR3 spans 14 amino acids. The receptor's source is a human donor who was either an allogeneic HSCT recipient or a stem cell or donor lymphocyte infusion donor (not recorded which). It is not recorded whose cells these are; they may come from a transplant donor. Specimen: blood, either unsorted or a sorted T cell fraction (not recorded which). The chain has TRBV6-1 and TRBJ1-5; D is unclear. CDR3 nucleotides: TGTGCCAGCAGTGAAAGGAGAGCTAATCAGCCCCAGCATTTT. Translated, it gives CASSERRANQPQHF.